One TCR beta chain is described in this entry. Its antigen target is currently unknown. Base qualities are missing; no much larger clone stands one base away. Libraries were built with the immunoSEQ multiplex PCR assay. The table was pulled from immuneACCESS by TCRdb, which kept in-frame rearrangements only. Such tables lose some clones; where checked, under half of the loss comes from unresolved V genes, and the rest has no known cause. Present in this sample are roughly 55,000 clones, about 96% of which were seen just once. The ten largest account for 1.1% of the sample. The data originate from a study of control samples from healthy donors and cancer patients (TCRdb year 2020). Looking up the germline V gene yields CDR1 SGHNT and CDR2 YENEEA. Taken from cysteine to phenylalanine, the CDR3 has 15 residues. This entry keeps only the CDR3 DNA: 45 bases, framed from base 1. V is clipped by 0 bases and J by 2 bases, and the sequence between their germline boundaries is 9 bases long.

The receptor's source is a woman aged 18-35 years in good health. The V and J segments used are TRBV11-3 and TRBJ2-3; TRBD1 could be the D gene, as 6 bases match. Sequencing was done on a sample of blood. The sequenced DNA: TGTGCCAGCAGCTTAGATGGACAGAACACAGATACGCAGTATTTT. This yields the protein CASSLDGQNTDTQYF. With the portions outside the CDR3 filled from the reference TRBV11-3 and TRBJ2-3 genes, the complete variable region becomes EAGVVQSPRYKIIEKKQPVAFWCNPISGHNTLYWYLQNLGQGPELLIRYENEEAVDDSQLPKDRFSAERLKGVDSTLKIQPAELGDSAVYLCASSLDGQNTDTQYFGPGTRLTVL.